The clone carrying this T cell receptor beta chain occurred a few times. Germline CDR1 reads SQVTM; CDR2 reads ANQGSEA. The CDR3 runs to 16 residues. Trimming shortened V by 4 bases and J by 4 bases, and 23 bases separated the two germline ends. This specimen comes from a study of shared clonotypes between healthy human individuals. TCRdb's table, derived via immunoSEQ multiplex PCR, lists solely in-frame clones and lacks some. The data contain some 1 million clones, about 77% of them seen just once; the ten biggest clones take up approximately 1.5%. The receptor comes from a man between 18 and 35 years old in good health. The specimen sequenced was memory CD4+ T cells sorted from blood. Subset here: CD45RA-negative fraction. The rearrangement joins TRBV29-1 to TRBJ2-7; possibly TRBD1 for D (7 bases). The CDR3 DNA sequence: TGCAGCGTTGGGACTAAGTCACCGGGACAGACTTACGAGCAGTACTTC. Amino acid sequence: CSVGTKSPGQTYEQYF.